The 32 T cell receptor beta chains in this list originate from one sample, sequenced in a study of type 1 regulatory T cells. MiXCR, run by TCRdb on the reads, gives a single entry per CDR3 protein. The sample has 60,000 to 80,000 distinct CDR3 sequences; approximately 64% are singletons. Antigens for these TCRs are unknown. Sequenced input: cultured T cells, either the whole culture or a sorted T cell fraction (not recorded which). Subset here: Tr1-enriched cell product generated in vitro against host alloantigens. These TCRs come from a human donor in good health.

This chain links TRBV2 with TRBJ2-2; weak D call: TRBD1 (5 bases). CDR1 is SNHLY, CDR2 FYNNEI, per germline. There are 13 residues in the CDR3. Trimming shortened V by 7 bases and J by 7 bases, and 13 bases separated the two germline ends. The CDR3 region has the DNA TGTGCCAGCAACAACCAGGGCAGCGGGGAGCTGTTTTTT. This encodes CASNNQGSGELFF.

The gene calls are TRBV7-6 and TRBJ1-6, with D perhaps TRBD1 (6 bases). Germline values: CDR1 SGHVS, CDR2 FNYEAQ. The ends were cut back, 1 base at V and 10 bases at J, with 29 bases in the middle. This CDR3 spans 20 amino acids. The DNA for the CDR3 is TGTGCCAGCAGCTTAGTTCCCCGGGAGGGCAGAGGGGGAAACAACTCACCCCTCCACTTT. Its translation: CASSLVPREGRGGNNSPLHF.

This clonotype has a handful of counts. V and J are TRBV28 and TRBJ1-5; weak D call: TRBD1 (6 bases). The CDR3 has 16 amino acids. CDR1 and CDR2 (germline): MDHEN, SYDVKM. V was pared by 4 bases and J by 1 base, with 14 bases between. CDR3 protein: CASSYSSQGSNQPQHF. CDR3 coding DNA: TGTGCCAGCAGTTACTCGAGTCAGGGGAGCAATCAGCCCCAGCATTTT.

For the CDR3, the DNA is TGTGCCAGCAGTTTTCCTCGGACAGGCGTAAATAATTCACCCCTCCACTTT. Translating gives CASSFPRTGVNNSPLHF. The chain uses TRBV27 and TRBJ1-6; 7 bases fit TRBD1. V was clipped by 3 bases and J by 5 bases; unmatched bases: 10. Germline V gives CDR1 MNHEY, CDR2 SMNVEV (reference sequence). CDR3 size: 17 residues.

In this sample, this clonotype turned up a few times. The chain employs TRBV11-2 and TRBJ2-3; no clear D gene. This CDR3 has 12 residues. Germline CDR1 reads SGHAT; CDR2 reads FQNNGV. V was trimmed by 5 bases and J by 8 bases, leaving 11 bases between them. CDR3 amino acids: CASSPTVGTQYF. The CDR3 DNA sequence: TGTGCCAGCAGCCCCACCGTGGGTACGCAGTATTTT.

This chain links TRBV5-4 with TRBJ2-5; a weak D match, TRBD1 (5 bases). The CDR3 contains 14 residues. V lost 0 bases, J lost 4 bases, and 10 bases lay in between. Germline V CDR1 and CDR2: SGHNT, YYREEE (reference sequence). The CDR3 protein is CASSLASRAETQYF. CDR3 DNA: TGTGCCAGCAGCTTGGCCTCCAGGGCAGAGACCCAGTACTTC.

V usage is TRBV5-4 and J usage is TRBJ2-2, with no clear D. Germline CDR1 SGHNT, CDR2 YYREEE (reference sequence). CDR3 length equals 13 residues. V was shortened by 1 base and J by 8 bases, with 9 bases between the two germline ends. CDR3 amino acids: CASSLRSAGELFF. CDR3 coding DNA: TGTGCCAGCAGCTTGAGGTCTGCAGGGGAGCTGTTTTTT. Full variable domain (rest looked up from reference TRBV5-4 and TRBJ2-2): ETGVTQSPTHLIKTRGQQVTLRCSSQSGHNTVSWYQQALGQGPQFIFQYYREEENGRGNFPPRFSGLQFPNYSSELNVNALELDDSALYLCASSLRSAGELFFGEGSRLTVL.

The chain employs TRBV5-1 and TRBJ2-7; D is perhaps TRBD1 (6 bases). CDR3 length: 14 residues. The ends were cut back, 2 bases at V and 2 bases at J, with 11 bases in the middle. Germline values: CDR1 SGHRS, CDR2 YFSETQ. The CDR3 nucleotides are TGCGCCAGCAGCTTCGAAGGGGACACCTACGAGCAGTACTTC. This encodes CASSFEGDTYEQYF.

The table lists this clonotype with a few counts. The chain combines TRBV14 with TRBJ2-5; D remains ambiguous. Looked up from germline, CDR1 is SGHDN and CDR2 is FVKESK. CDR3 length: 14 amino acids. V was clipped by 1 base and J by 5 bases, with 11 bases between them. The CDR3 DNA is TGTGCCAGCAGCCAAGTTTCACGGATGGAGACCCAGTACTTC. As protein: CASSQVSRMETQYF.

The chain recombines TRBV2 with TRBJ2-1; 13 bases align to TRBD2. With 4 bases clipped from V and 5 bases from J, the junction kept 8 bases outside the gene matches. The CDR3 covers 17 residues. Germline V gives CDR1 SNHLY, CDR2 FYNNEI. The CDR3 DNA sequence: TGTGCCAGCAGTGCCCTAGGACTAGCGGGAGCAGACAATGAGCAGTTCTTC. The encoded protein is CASSALGLAGADNEQFF.

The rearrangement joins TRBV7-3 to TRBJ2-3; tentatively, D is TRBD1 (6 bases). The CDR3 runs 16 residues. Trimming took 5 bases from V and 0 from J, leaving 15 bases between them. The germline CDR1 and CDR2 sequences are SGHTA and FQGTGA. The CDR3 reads CASSLEGQFSTDTQYF. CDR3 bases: TGTGCCAGCAGCCTAGAAGGACAGTTTAGCACAGATACGCAGTATTTT. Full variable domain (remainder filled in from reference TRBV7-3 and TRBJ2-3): GAGVSQTPSNKVTEKGKYVELRCDPISGHTALYWYRQSLGQGPEFLIYFQGTGAADDSGLPNDRFFAVRPEGSVSTLKIQRTERGDSAVYLCASSLEGQFSTDTQYFGPGTRLTVL.

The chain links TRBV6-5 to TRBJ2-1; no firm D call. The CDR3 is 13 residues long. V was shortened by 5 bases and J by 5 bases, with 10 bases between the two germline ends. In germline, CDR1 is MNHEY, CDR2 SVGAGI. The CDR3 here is CASSIGRNNEQFF. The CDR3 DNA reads TGTGCCAGCAGTATTGGACGTAACAATGAGCAGTTCTTC.

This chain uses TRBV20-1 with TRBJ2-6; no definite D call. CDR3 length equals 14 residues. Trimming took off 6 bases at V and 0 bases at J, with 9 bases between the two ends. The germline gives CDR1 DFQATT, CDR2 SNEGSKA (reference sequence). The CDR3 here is CSAAPGSGANVLTF. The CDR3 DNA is TGCAGTGCCGCACCAGGCTCTGGGGCCAACGTCCTGACTTTC.

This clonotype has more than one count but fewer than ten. CDR3 amino acids: CASSALAGGPLSYEQYF. The CDR3 nucleotides are TGTGCCAGCAGCGCACTAGCGGGAGGGCCGCTAAGCTACGAGCAGTACTTC. The chain joins TRBV7-2 to TRBJ2-7; 13 nucleotides match TRBD2. The trim removed 5 bases at V and 3 bases at J, leaving 10 bases unmatched. This CDR3 region has 17 residues. Germline CDR1 is SGHTA and CDR2 is FQGNSA.

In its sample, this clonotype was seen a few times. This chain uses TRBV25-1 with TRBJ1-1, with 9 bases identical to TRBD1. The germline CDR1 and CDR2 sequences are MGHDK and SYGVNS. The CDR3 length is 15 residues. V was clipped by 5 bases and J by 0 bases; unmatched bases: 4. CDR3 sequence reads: CASSSRTGVNTEAFF. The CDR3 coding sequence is TGTGCCAGCAGTAGCCGGACAGGGGTGAACACTGAAGCTTTCTTT.

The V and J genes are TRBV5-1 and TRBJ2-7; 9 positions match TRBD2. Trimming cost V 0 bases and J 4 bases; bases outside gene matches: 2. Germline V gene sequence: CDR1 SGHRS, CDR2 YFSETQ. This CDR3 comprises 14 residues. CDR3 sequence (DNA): TGCGCCAGCAGCTTGGAGGGACTAGCTTACGAGCAGTACTTC. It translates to CASSLEGLAYEQYF.

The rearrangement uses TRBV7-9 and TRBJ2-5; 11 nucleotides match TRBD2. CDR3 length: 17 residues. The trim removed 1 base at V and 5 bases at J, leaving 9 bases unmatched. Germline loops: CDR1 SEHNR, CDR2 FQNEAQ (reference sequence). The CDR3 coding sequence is TGTGCCAGCAGCTTAGGAGCGACTAGCGGGAAATCGGAGACCCAGTACTTC. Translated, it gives CASSLGATSGKSETQYF.

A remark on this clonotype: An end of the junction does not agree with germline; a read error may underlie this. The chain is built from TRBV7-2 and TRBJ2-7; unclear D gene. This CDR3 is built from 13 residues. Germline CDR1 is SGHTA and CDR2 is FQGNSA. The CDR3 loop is CASRLGPLPEQYF. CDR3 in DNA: TGTGCCAGCAGATTAGGTCCTCTTCCAGAGCAGTACTTC.

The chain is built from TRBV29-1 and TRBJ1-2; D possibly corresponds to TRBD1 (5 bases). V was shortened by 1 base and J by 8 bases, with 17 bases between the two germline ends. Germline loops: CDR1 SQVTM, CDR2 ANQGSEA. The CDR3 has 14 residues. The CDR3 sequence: CSVEGSGGIRGYTF. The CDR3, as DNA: TGCAGCGTTGAAGGCAGCGGGGGGATAAGGGGCTACACCTTC.

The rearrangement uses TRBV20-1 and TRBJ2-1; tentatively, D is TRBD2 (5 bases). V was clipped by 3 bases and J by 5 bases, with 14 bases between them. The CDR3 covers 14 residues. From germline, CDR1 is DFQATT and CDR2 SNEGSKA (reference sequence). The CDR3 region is CSARPPLRDNEQFF. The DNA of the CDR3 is TGCAGTGCTAGGCCCCCTCTGAGGGACAATGAGCAGTTCTTC.

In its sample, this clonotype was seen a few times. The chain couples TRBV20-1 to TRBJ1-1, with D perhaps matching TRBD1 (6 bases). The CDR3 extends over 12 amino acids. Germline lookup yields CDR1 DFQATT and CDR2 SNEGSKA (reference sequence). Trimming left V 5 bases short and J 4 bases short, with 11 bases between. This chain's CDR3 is CSALRGGTEAFF. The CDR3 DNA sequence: TGCAGTGCTCTGAGGGGGGGCACTGAAGCTTTCTTT.

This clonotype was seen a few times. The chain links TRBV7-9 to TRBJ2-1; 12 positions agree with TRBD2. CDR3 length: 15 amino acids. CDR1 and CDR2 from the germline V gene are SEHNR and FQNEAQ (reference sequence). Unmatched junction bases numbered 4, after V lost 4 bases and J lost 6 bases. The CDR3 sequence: CASSSRLAGVNEQFF. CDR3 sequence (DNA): TGTGCCAGCAGCTCTCGACTAGCGGGAGTCAATGAGCAGTTCTTC.

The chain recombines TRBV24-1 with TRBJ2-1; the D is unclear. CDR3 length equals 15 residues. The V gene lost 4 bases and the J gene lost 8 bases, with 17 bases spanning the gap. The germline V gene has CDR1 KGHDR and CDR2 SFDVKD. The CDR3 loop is CATSDGQLARDEQFF. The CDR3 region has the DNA TGTGCCACCAGTGACGGGCAGCTCGCACGGGATGAGCAGTTCTTC.

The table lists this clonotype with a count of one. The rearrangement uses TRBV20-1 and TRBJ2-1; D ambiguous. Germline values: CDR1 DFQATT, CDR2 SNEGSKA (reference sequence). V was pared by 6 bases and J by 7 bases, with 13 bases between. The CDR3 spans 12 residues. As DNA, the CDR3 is TGCAGTGCAGAGGCAAACGTTAATGAGCAGTTCTTC. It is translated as CSAEANVNEQFF.

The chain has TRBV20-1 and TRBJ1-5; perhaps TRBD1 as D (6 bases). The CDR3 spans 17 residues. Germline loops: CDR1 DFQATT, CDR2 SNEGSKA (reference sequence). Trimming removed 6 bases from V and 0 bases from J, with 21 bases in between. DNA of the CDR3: TGCAGTGCCGCCCACAGGGAGCTTTTTTTTAGCAATCAGCCCCAGCATTTT. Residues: CSAAHRELFFSNQPQHF.

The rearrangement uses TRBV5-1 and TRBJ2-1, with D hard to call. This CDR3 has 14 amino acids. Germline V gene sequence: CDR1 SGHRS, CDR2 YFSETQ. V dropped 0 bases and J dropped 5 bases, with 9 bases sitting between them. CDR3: CASSLEHPDNEQFF. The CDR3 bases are TGCGCCAGCAGCTTGGAGCACCCGGACAATGAGCAGTTCTTC.

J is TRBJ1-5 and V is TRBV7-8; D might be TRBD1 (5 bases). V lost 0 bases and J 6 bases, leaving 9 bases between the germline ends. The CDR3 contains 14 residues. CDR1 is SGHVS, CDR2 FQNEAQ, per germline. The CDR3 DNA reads TGTGCCAGCAGCTTAGCCAGGGTGGGTCAGCCCCAGCATTTT. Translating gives CASSLARVGQPQHF.

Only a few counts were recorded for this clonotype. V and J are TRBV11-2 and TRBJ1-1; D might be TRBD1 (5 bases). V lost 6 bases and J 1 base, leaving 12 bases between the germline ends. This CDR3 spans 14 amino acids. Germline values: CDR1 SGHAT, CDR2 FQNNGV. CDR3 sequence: CASRRGTENTEAFF. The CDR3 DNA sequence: TGTGCCAGCAGGAGAGGGACTGAGAACACTGAAGCTTTCTTT. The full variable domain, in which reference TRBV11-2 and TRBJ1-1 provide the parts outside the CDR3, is EAGVAQSPRYKIIEKRQSVAFWCNPISGHATLYWYQQILGQGPKLLIQFQNNGVVDDSQLPKDRFSAERLKGVDSTLKIQPAKLEDSAVYLCASRRGTENTEAFFGQGTRLTVV.

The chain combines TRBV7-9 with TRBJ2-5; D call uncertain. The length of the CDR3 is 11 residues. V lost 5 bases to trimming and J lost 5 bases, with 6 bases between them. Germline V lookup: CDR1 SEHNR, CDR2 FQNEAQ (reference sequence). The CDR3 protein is CASSRTETQYF. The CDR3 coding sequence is TGTGCCAGCAGCAGAACGGAGACCCAGTACTTC.

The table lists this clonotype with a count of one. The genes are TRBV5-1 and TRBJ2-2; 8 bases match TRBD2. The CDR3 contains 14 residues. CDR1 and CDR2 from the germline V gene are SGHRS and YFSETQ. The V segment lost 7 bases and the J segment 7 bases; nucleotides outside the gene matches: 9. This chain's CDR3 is CASGTGTSVGELFF. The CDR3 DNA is TGCGCCAGCGGCACCGGGACTAGTGTCGGGGAGCTGTTTTTT.

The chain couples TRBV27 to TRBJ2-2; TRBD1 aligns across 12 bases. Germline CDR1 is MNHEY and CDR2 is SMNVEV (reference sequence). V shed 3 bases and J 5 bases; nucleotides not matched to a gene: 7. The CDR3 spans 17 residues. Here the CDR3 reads CASSFRDRGRRTGELFF. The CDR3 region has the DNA TGTGCCAGCAGTTTTAGGGACAGGGGGCGTCGTACCGGGGAGCTGTTTTTT.

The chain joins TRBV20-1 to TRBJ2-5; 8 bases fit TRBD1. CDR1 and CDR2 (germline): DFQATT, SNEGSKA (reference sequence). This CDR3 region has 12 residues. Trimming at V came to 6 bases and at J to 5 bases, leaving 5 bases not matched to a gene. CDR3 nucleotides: TGCAGTGCCAGGGGGCAGGGGGAGACCCAGTACTTC. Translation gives CSARGQGETQYF.